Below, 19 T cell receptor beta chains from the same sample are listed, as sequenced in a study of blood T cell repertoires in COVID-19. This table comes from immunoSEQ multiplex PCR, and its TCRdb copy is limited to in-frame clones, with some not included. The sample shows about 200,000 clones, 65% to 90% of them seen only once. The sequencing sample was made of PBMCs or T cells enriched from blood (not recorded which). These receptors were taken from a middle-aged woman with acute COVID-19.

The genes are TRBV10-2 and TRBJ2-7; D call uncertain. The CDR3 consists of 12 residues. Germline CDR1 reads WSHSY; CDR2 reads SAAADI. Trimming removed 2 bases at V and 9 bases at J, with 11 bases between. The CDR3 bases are TGCGCCAGCAGTGAGAGGTTCGCTAGGCAGTACTTC. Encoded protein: CASSERFARQYF.

The CDR3 DNA sequence: TGTGCCAGCAGCTCCTGGGCGGGGGAGCGGTCCTACGAGCAGTACTTC. Residues: CASSSWAGERSYEQYF. The chain uses TRBV7-2 and TRBJ2-7; 7 positions match TRBD2. V gave up 4 bases and J gave up 1 base; unmatched junction bases: 10. Germline V gives CDR1 SGHTA, CDR2 FQGNSA. CDR3 size: 16 residues.

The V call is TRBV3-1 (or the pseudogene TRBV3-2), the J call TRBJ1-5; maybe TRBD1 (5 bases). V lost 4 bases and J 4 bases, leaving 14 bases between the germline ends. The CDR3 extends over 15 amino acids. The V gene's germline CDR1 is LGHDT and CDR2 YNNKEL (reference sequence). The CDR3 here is CASSPFGGGNQPQHF. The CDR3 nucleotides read TGTGCCAGCAGCCCCTTCGGGGGTGGGAATCAGCCCCAGCATTTT.

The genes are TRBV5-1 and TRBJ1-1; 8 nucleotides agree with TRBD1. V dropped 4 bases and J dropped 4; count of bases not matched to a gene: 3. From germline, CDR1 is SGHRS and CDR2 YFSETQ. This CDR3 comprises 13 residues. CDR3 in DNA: TGCGCCAGCAGCACGGACAGGGTCACTGAAGCTTTCTTT. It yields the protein CASSTDRVTEAFF.

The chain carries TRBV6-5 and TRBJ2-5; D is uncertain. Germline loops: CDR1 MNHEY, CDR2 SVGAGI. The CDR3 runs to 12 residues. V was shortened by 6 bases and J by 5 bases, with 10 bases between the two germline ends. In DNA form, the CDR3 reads TGTGCCAGCAGCTCCGGGTATGAGACCCAGTACTTC. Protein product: CASSSGYETQYF.

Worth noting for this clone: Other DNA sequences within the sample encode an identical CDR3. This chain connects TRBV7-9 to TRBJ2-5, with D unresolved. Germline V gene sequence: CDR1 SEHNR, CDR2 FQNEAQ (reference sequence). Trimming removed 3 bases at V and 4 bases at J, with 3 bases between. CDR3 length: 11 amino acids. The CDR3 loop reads CASSFGETQYF. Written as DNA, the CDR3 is TGTGCCAGCAGCTTCGGAGAGACCCAGTACTTC.

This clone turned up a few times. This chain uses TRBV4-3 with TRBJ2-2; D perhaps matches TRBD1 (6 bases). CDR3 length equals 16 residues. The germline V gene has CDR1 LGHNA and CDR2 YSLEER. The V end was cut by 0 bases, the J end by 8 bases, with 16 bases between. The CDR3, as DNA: TGCGCCAGCAGCCAAGACCCGAGGCCCGACAGGGGGGAGCTGTTTTTT. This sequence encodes CASSQDPRPDRGELFF.

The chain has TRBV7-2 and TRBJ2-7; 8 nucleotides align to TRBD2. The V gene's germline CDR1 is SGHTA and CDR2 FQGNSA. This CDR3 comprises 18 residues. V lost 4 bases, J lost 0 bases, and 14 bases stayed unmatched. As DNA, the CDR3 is TGTGCCAGCAGCTATAAGGCACTAGCGGAGGGCTTCTCCTACGAGCAGTACTTC. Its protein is CASSYKALAEGFSYEQYF. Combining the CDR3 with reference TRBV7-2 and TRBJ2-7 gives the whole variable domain GAGVSQSPSNKVTEKGKDVELRCDPISGHTALYWYRQSLGQGLEFLIYFQGNSAPDKSGLPSDRFSAERTGGSVSTLTIQRTQQEDSAVYLCASSYKALAEGFSYEQYFGPGTRLTVT.

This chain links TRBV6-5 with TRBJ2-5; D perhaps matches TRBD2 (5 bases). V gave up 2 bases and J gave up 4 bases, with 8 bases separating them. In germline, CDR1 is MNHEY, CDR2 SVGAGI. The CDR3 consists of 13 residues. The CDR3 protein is CASSYGGLETQYF. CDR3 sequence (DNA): TGTGCCAGCAGTTACGGCGGGCTAGAGACCCAGTACTTC.

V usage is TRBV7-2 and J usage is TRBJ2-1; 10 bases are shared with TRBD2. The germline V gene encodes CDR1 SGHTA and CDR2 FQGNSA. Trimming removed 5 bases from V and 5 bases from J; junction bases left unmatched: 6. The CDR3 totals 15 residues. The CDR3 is CASSKTSGTNNEQFF. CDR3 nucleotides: TGTGCCAGCAGCAAAACTAGCGGGACTAACAATGAGCAGTTCTTC.

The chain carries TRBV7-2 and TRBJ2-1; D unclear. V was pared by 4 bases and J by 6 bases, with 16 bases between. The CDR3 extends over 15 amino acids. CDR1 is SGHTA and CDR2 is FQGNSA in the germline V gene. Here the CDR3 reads CASSYNSINSNEQFF. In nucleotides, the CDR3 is TGTGCCAGCAGCTACAACTCGATTAACAGCAATGAGCAGTTCTTC.

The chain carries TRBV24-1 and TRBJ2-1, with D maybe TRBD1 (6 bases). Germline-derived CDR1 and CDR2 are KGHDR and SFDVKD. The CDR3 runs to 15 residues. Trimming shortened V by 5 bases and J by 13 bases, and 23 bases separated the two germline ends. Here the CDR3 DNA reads TGTGCCACCAGTGCCTCGGACAACCCTCTCAGGGGACAGTTCTTC. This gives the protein CATSASDNPLRGQFF.

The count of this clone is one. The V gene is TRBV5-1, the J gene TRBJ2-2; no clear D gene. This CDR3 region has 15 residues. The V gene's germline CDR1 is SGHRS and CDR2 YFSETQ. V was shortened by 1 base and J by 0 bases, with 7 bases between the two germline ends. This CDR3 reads CASSLSSSNTGELFF. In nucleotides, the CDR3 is TGCGCCAGCAGCTTGTCCAGTTCGAACACCGGGGAGCTGTTTTTT. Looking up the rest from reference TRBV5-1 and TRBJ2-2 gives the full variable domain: KAGVTQTPRYLIKTRGQQVTLSCSPISGHRSVSWYQQTPGQGLQFLFEYFSETQRNKGNFPGRFSGRQFSNSRSEMNVSTLELGDSALYLCASSLSSSNTGELFFGEGSRLTVL.

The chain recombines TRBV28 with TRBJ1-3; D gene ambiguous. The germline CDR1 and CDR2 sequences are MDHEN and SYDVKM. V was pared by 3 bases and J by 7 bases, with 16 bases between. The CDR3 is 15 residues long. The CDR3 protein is CASSFKGVGPNTIYF. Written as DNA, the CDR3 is TGTGCCAGCAGTTTTAAGGGAGTAGGGCCGAACACCATATATTTT.

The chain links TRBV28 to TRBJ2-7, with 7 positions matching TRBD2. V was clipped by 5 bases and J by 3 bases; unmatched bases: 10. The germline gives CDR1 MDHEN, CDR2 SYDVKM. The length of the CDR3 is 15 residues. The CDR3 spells CASSPGGRGNYEQYF. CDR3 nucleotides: TGTGCCAGCAGTCCGGGGGGAAGGGGAAACTACGAGCAGTACTTC.

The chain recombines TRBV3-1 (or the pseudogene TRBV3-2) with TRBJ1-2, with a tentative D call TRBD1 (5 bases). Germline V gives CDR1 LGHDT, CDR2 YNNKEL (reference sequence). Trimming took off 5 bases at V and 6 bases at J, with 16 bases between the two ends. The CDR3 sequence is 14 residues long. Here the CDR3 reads CASSTTGDKDGYTF. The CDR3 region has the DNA TGTGCCAGCAGCACGACGGGGGATAAAGATGGCTACACCTTC.

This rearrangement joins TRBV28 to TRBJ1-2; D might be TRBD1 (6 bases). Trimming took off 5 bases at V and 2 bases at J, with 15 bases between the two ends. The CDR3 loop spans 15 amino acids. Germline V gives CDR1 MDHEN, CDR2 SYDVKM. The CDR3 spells CASSGQLRANYGYTF. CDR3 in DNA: TGTGCCAGCAGTGGACAGCTGAGGGCGAACTATGGCTACACCTTC.

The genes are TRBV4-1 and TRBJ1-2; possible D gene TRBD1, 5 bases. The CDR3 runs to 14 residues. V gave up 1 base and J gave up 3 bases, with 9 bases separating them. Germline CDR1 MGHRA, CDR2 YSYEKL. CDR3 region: CASSQGRGDYGYTF. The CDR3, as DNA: TGCGCCAGCAGCCAAGGGAGGGGTGACTATGGCTACACCTTC.

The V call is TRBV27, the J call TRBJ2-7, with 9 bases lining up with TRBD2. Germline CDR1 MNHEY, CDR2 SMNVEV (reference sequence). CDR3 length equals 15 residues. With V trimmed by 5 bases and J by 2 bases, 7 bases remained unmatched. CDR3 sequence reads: CASSTRTSDTYEQYF. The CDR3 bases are TGTGCCAGCAGTACCCGGACTAGCGATACCTACGAGCAGTACTTC.